These 5 T cell receptor beta chains were sequenced from one sample in a study of cytomegalovirus exposure and HLA in healthy donors. 13 Jbeta primers and 60 Vbeta primers were used for the PCR. The protocol was immunoSEQ multiplex PCR, while the TCRdb copy is restricted to in-frame clones and leaves out a portion. The data hold fewer than 250,000 clones, with approximately 87% observed a single time. The sequencing input was PBMCs. All receptors derive from a man aged 25-40 years in good health and CMV-seronegative.

CDR3 region: CAISESIQNTQYF. DNA of the CDR3: TGTGCCATCAGTGAGTCGATTCAGAATACGCAGTATTTT. The chain is built from TRBV10-3 and TRBJ2-3, with D hard to call. V lost 0 bases, J lost 7 bases, and 8 bases lay in between. Germline V gene lookup returns CDR1 ENHRY and CDR2 SYGVKD. This CDR3 contains 13 residues.

This chain joins TRBV9 and TRBJ2-1; 7 bases fit TRBD2. Germline-derived CDR1 and CDR2 are SGDLS and YYNGEE. The CDR3 has 14 residues. The junction had 6 bases not matched to a gene; V was cut back by 2 bases and J by 7 bases. The CDR3 region is CASSVGGMGNEQFF. The DNA of the CDR3 is TGTGCCAGCAGCGTCGGGGGGATGGGAAATGAGCAGTTCTTC.

The chain has TRBV6-4 and TRBJ1-5; D may be TRBD1 (6 bases). Trimming removed 5 bases at V and 3 bases at J, with 20 bases between. Germline lookup yields CDR1 MRHNA and CDR2 SNTAGT. The CDR3 totals 17 residues. CDR3 bases: TGTGCCAGCAGTATCAGTCCCGGACAGAACTACAATCAGCCCCAGCATTTT. It specifies CASSISPGQNYNQPQHF.

The chain joins TRBV6-5 to TRBJ1-3; 9 bases are a match to TRBD1. The CDR3 is 15 amino acids. Trimming at V came to 4 bases and at J to 2 bases, leaving 3 bases not matched to a gene. Germline values: CDR1 MNHEY, CDR2 SVGAGI. CDR3 protein: CASSSTGGAGNTIYF. CDR3 DNA: TGTGCCAGCAGTTCGACAGGGGGAGCTGGAAACACCATATATTTT.

The chain combines TRBV21-1 with TRBJ2-1; the table gives TRBD1 as D, unverified against the DNA. TRBV21-1 is an annotated pseudogene. The CDR3 contains 12 residues. The DNA for the CDR3 is TGTGCCAGCAGCAAACAGGACAATGAGCAGTTCTTC. Translated, it gives CASSKQDNEQFF.